The present TCR beta chain was sequenced within a study of human T cells and chemical hapten exposure. This clonotype was picked up many times. TCRdb independently ran MiXCR on the RACE reads; one entry per CDR3 protein. The data hold about 140,000 distinct CDR3 sequences, with approximately 10% observed a single time. Regarding time point: patch test 2, 6 weeks after DPC sensitization. Documented treatment: therapeutic diphenylcyclopropenone sensitization with weekly scalp DPC. V lost 1 base, J lost 1 base, and 7 bases stayed unmatched. Germline assignment: CDR1 SGHNT and CDR2 YENEEA. There are 17 residues in the CDR3.

The sequence derives from a woman between 45 and 60 years old with alopecia areata. Some clones in this sample may be carry-over from other donors' samples. The sequencing used whole blood, collected in connection with sensitization to the hapten diphenylcyclopropenone (DPC). V usage is TRBV11-3 and J usage is TRBJ2-3, with 8 nucleotides matching TRBD2. The CDR3 DNA follows: TGTGCCAGCAGCTTAGCTCGAGCGGGAGCGGGCACAGATACGCAGTATTTT. It is translated as CASSLARAGAGTDTQYF. Drawing the rest from reference TRBV11-3 and TRBJ2-3, the complete variable domain is EAGVVQSPRYKIIEKKQPVAFWCNPISGHNTLYWYLQNLGQGPELLIRYENEEAVDDSQLPKDRFSAERLKGVDSTLKIQPAELGDSAVYLCASSLARAGAGTDTQYFGPGTRLTVL.